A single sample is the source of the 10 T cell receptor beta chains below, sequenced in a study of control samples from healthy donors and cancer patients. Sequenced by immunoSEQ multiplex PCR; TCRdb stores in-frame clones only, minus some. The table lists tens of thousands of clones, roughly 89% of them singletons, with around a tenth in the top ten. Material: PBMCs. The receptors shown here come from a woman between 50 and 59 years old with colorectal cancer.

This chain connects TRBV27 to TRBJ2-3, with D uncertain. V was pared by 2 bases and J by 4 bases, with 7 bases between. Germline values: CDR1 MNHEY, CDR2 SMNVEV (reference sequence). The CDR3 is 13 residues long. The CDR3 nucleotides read TGTGCCAGCAGTTTAATTTCCCCAGATACGCAGTATTTT. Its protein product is CASSLISPDTQYF.

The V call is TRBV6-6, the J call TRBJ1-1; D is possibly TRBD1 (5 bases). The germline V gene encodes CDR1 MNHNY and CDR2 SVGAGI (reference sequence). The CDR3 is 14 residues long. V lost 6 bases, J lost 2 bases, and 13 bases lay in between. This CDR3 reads CASSDLTENTEAFF. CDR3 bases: TGTGCCAGCAGCGACCTGACAGAAAACACTGAAGCTTTCTTT.

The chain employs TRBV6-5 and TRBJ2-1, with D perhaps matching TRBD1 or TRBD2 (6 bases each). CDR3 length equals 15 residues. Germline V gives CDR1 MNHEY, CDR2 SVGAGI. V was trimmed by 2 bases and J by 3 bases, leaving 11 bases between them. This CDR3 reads CASSYRGAVYNEQFF. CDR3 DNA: TGTGCCAGCAGTTACAGGGGGGCAGTCTACAATGAGCAGTTCTTC.

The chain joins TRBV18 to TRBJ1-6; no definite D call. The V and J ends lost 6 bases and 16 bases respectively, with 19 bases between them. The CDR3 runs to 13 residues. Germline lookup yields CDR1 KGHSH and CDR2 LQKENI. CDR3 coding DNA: TGTGCCAGCTCCCCTACGGAGGCAATCCCTCTCCACTTT. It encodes CASSPTEAIPLHF. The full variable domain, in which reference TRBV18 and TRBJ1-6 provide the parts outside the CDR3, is NAGVMQNPRHLVRRRGQEARLRCSPMKGHSHVYWYRQLPEEGLKFMVYLQKENIIDESGMPKERFSAEFPKEGPSILRIQQVVRGDSAAYFCASSPTEAIPLHFGNGTRLTVT.

CDR3: CSVERASQGSYGYTF. DNA for the CDR3: TGCAGCGTTGAAAGAGCGAGTCAGGGTAGCTATGGCTACACCTTC. V and J are TRBV29-1 and TRBJ1-2; the D gene is possibly TRBD1 (5 bases). Trimming left V 2 bases short and J 4 bases short, with 17 bases between. The CDR3 has 15 amino acids. Germline loops: CDR1 SQVTM, CDR2 ANQGSEA.

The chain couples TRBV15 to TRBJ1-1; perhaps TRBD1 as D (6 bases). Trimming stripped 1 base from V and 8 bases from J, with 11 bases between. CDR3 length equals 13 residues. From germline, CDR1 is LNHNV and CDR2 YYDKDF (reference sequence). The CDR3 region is CATSRGLQGEAFF. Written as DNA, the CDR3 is TGTGCCACCAGCAGAGGCCTCCAGGGGGAAGCTTTCTTT.

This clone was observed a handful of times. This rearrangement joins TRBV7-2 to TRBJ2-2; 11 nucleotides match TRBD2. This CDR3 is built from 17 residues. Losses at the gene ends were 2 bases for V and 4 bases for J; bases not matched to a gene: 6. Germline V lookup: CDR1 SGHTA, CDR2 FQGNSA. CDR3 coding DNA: TGTGCCAGCAGCTTAATTTCTCTAGCGGGGGGCACCGGGGAGCTGTTTTTT. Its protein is CASSLISLAGGTGELFF.

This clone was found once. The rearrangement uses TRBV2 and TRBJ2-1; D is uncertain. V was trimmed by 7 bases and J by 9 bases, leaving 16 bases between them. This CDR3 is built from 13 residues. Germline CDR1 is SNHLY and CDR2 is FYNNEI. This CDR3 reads CASTSDFWGEQFF. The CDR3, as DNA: TGTGCCAGCACTTCTGATTTTTGGGGTGAGCAGTTCTTC.

CDR3 DNA sequence: TGTGCCACCAGCGCCCGACAGGGGGCGTCAGATACGCAGTATTTT. It translates to CATSARQGASDTQYF. The rearrangement uses TRBV15 and TRBJ2-3; 10 bases are a match to TRBD1. Germline V gives CDR1 LNHNV, CDR2 YYDKDF (reference sequence). This CDR3 spans 15 amino acids. J lost 4 bases, V lost 5 bases, and 6 bases had no gene match. The full variable domain, completed using reference TRBV15 and TRBJ2-3, is DAMVIQNPRYQVTQFGKPVTLSCSQTLNHNVMYWYQQKSSQAPKLLFHYYDKDFNNEADTPDNFQSRRPNTSFCFLDIRSPGLGDTAMYLCATSARQGASDTQYFGPGTRLTVL.

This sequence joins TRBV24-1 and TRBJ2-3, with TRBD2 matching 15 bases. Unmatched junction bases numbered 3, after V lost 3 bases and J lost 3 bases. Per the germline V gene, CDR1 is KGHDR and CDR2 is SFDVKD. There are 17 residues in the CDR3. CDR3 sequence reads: CATSDGLAGGLTDTQYF. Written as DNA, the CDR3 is TGTGCCACCAGTGATGGACTAGCGGGGGGGCTAACAGATACGCAGTATTTT.